This is a list of T cell receptor beta chains from one sample in a study of blood T cell repertoires in COVID-19. Clones were read by immunoSEQ multiplex PCR, and TCRdb kept only the in-frame ones, dropping some. The sample has 100,000 to 140,000 clones; roughly 84% are singletons. The sequencing input was peripheral blood. All receptors derive from a human donor in a cohort sampled during active COVID-19. CDR3s include the opening cysteine and the closing phenylalanine or tryptophan. Each record gives: clone size, D gene, V gene, J gene, CDR3 protein, CDR3 DNA. A D gene is named only where the DNA matches it firmly. For some rows the clone size is stated as once, few or many, or as a class when expanded; others skip it.

-	-	TRBV3-1/TRBV3-2	TRBJ2-5	CASSQQSGTGQETQYF	TGTGCCAGCAGCCAACAAAGCGGGACAGGACAAGAGACCCAGTACTTC
-	TRBD2	TRBV12-3/TRBV12-4	TRBJ2-7	CASSLGLADEQYF	TGTGCCAGCAGTTTAGGACTAGCCGACGAGCAGTACTTC
-	TRBD1	TRBV30	TRBJ2-4	CAWGQGTGQNIQYF	TGTGCCTGGGGACAGGGGACCGGGCAGAACATTCAGTACTTC
-	-	TRBV27	TRBJ1-2	CASSAQEMGYGYTF	TGTGCCAGCAGTGCACAGGAAATGGGCTATGGCTACACCTTC
-	-	TRBV11-3	TRBJ2-1	CASSSSPLQGNEQFF	TGTGCCAGCAGCTCCAGTCCCCTCCAGGGGAATGAGCAGTTCTTC
-	-	TRBV2	TRBJ2-7	CASSAVYEQYF	TGTGCCAGCAGTGCTGTGTACGAGCAGTACTTC
once	-	TRBV30	TRBJ1-2	CAWRRSGRGDFYGYTF	TGTGCCTGGAGGAGGAGTGGACGGGGGGACTTCTATGGCTACACCTTC
-	-	TRBV24-1	TRBJ1-3	CATSDPRVSGNTIYF	TGTGCCACCAGTGACCCACGGGTTTCTGGAAACACCATATATTTT
-	-	TRBV6-1	TRBJ1-2	CASSEGLWTANYGYTF	TGTGCCAGCAGTGAAGGACTTTGGACAGCCAACTATGGCTACACCTTC
-	-	TRBV7-2	TRBJ2-4	CASSPDLRGRQYF	TGTGCCAGCAGCCCAGACCTCAGGGGCAGGCAGTACTTC
-	-	TRBV28	TRBJ2-5	CASTQQGYQETQYF	TGTGCCAGCACTCAACAGGGATATCAAGAGACCCAGTACTTC
-	-	TRBV7-6	TRBJ1-1	CASSPSRVTEAFF	TGTGCCAGCAGCCCCAGTCGGGTCACTGAAGCTTTCTTT
once	TRBD1	TRBV6-5	TRBJ1-6	CASRTTGGNSPLHF	TGTGCCAGCAGAACGACAGGGGGGAATTCACCCCTCCACTTT
once	-	TRBV5-1	TRBJ2-2	CASRTPRGNSNTGELFF	TGCGCCAGCAGGACCCCGAGGGGGAATTCGAACACCGGGGAGCTGTTTTTT
-	-	TRBV6-2/TRBV6-3	TRBJ1-3	CASSSDSVSGNTIYF	TGTGCCAGCAGTTCGGACAGCGTCTCTGGAAACACCATATATTTT
-	TRBD1	TRBV6-2/TRBV6-3	TRBJ2-5	CASSYSRDSHQETQYF	TGTGCCAGCAGTTACTCCCGGGACAGCCACCAAGAGACCCAGTACTTC
-	-	TRBV7-9	TRBJ2-3	CAPEPDTQYF	TGTGCCCCCGAGCCAGATACGCAGTATTTT
-	TRBD2	TRBV28	TRBJ2-1	CASSKTSGRVEQFF	TGTGCCAGCAGCAAGACTAGCGGGAGGGTTGAGCAGTTCTTC
-	-	TRBV7-2	TRBJ1-1	CASRYDTGHRGTEAFF	TGTGCCAGCAGATACGATACGGGACACAGAGGCACTGAAGCTTTCTTT
-	-	TRBV28	TRBJ2-7	CASSPAGQSSNEQYF	TGTGCCAGCAGTCCGGCGGGACAGTCGAGCAACGAGCAGTACTTC
-	TRBD1	TRBV28	TRBJ2-1	CASSQTGTGNWNEQFF	TGTGCCAGCAGCCAAACCGGGACAGGGAATTGGAATGAGCAGTTCTTC
-	-	TRBV5-1	TRBJ1-6	CASSLDLSYNSPLHF	TGCGCCAGCAGCTTGGACCTAAGTTATAATTCACCCCTCCACTTT
few	-	TRBV5-4	TRBJ1-1	CASGRQDSGEAFF	TGTGCCAGCGGAAGACAGGATTCTGGTGAAGCTTTCTTT